The 15 T cell receptor beta chains presented below share a single source sample, sequenced in a study of T cell responses to AZD1222 COVID-19 vaccine. Measured with immunoSEQ multiplex PCR; TCRdb has only the in-frame clones, and not every one. The sample has around 170,000 clones; more than 75% are singletons. The starting material was peripheral blood, obtained on day 0 of AZD1222 vaccination. These receptors were obtained from an adult in good health.

This chain's CDR3 is CASTLFSGNTIYF. DNA for the CDR3: TGTGCCAGCACCCTCTTCTCTGGAAACACCATATATTTT. J is TRBJ1-3 and V is TRBV12-3 or TRBV12-4; no reliable D call. Trimming took off 7 bases at V and 0 bases at J, with 7 bases between the two ends. The CDR3 spans 13 residues.

V and J are TRBV20-1 and TRBJ1-1; possible D gene TRBD1, 5 bases. The germline CDR1 and CDR2 sequences are DFQATT and SNEGSKA (reference sequence). The CDR3 is made up of 14 amino acids. V gave up 3 bases and J gave up 1 base, with 12 bases separating them. CDR3 nucleotides: TGCAGTGCTAGTTACCCGGGGACGAACACTGAAGCTTTCTTT. It translates to CSASYPGTNTEAFF.

The V call is TRBV4-1, the J call TRBJ2-7; 16 bases fit TRBD2. This CDR3 comprises 21 residues. Germline V lookup: CDR1 MGHRA, CDR2 YSYEKL. After removal of 4 bases from V and 5 bases from J, the junction contained 20 bases not matched to a gene. In DNA, the CDR3 is TGCGCCAGCAGCCCTGGACAGGGACTAGCGGGAGGGCTCGTATTGTCTGACGAGCAGTACTTC. Amino acid sequence: CASSPGQGLAGGLVLSDEQYF.

This clone was recorded only once. The rearrangement joins TRBV19 to TRBJ2-7; TRBD1 aligns across 9 bases. Germline V gene lookup returns CDR1 LNHDA and CDR2 SQIVND (reference sequence). V was pared by 7 bases and J by 2 bases, with 6 bases of the junction left unmatched. The CDR3 runs 14 residues. The CDR3 DNA reads TGTGCCAGTAAGGACAGGGGAGTCGCCTACGAGCAGTACTTC. This sequence encodes CASKDRGVAYEQYF.

CDR3 region: CASRPPDMVYEQYF. The CDR3 DNA reads TGTGCCAGCAGACCACCCGACATGGTATACGAGCAGTACTTC. The chain uses TRBV27 and TRBJ2-7, with unresolved D. Per germline, CDR1 MNHEY and CDR2 SMNVEV (reference sequence). CDR3 length: 14 amino acids. Between the trimmed V and J ends, which lost 6 bases and 4 bases, there was a span of 16 bases.

The rearrangement uses TRBV4-2 and TRBJ2-1, with a possible D match to TRBD2 (7 bases). Per the germline V gene, CDR1 is LGHNA and CDR2 is YNFKEQ. The germline V and J ends were trimmed by 0 bases and 5 bases, with 17 bases remaining between them. CDR3 size: 17 residues. The CDR3: CASSQDGRGPSNNEQFF. The CDR3 DNA sequence: TGTGCCAGCAGCCAAGATGGGCGGGGGCCATCGAACAATGAGCAGTTCTTC.

V gene TRBV12-3 or TRBV12-4 combines with J gene TRBJ1-1, with D unresolved. Trimming left V 3 bases short and J 4 bases short, with 9 bases between. The CDR3 is made up of 13 amino acids. CDR3 amino acids: CASSFPTPTEAFF. The CDR3 coding sequence is TGTGCCAGCAGTTTTCCCACACCCACTGAAGCTTTCTTT.

The V gene is TRBV11-2, the J gene TRBJ2-2; D may be TRBD2 (6 bases). The CDR3 has 17 amino acids. V lost 5 bases to trimming and J lost 2 bases, with 18 bases between them. Germline-derived CDR1 and CDR2 are SGHAT and FQNNGV. CDR3 DNA sequence: TGTGCCAGCAGCCCAGTCAGAAGGCGGGGCAACACCGGGGAGCTGTTTTTT. Translation: CASSPVRRRGNTGELFF. Combining the CDR3 with reference TRBV11-2 and TRBJ2-2 gives the whole variable domain EAGVAQSPRYKIIEKRQSVAFWCNPISGHATLYWYQQILGQGPKLLIQFQNNGVVDDSQLPKDRFSAERLKGVDSTLKIQPAKLEDSAVYLCASSPVRRRGNTGELFFGEGSRLTVL.

The V call is TRBV6-5, the J call TRBJ2-7, with D unresolved. V gave up 6 bases and J gave up 6 bases, with 18 bases separating them. The CDR3 covers 14 residues. Germline assignment: CDR1 MNHEY and CDR2 SVGAGI. The CDR3 region is CASSLLDRWSEQYF. DNA for the CDR3: TGTGCCAGCAGCCTCCTTGATCGATGGAGCGAGCAGTACTTC.

The genes are TRBV27 and TRBJ1-4, with D unresolved. Germline V gene data show CDR1 as MNHEY and CDR2 as SMNVEV (reference sequence). The CDR3 totals 15 residues. The ends were cut back, 0 bases at V and 8 bases at J, with 13 bases in the middle. CDR3: CASSLSWGVQEKLFF. CDR3 sequence (DNA): TGTGCCAGCAGTTTATCTTGGGGTGTACAGGAAAAACTGTTTTTT.

In its sample, this clone was seen a few times. This sequence joins TRBV28 and TRBJ2-7; a possible D gene is TRBD1 (5 bases). Germline V lookup: CDR1 MDHEN, CDR2 SYDVKM. V gave up 6 bases and J gave up 4 bases, with 19 bases separating them. This CDR3 has 15 residues. CDR3 protein: CASSSNWQGPYEQYF. CDR3 coding DNA: TGTGCCAGCAGCTCTAACTGGCAGGGCCCTTACGAGCAGTACTTC.

This clone came up a few times. The rearrangement uses TRBV5-3 and TRBJ1-5, with D maybe TRBD1 (6 bases). TRBV5-3 is reported as an ORF; its role is uncertain. V was trimmed by 0 bases and J by 1 base, leaving 23 bases between them. The CDR3 is 20 residues long. The CDR3 sequence: CARSLGAGEPSSASNQPQHF. As DNA, the CDR3 is TGTGCCAGAAGCTTGGGGGCAGGGGAACCGTCCTCGGCGAGCAATCAGCCCCAGCATTTT.

This clone came up once. The gene calls are TRBV6-5 and TRBJ2-1, with 7 bases matching TRBD2. J was trimmed by 4 bases and V by 3 bases; bases with no gene match: 9. The CDR3 spans 16 residues. In germline, CDR1 is MNHEY, CDR2 SVGAGI. CDR3 sequence reads: CASSYGLGGFYNEQFF. CDR3 coding DNA: TGTGCCAGCAGTTATGGGCTGGGAGGGTTTTACAATGAGCAGTTCTTC.

This chain uses TRBV27 with TRBJ2-5; 8 positions match TRBD1. The trim removed 5 bases at V and 2 bases at J, leaving 1 base unmatched. Germline values: CDR1 MNHEY, CDR2 SMNVEV (reference sequence). CDR3 size: 13 residues. CDR3 sequence reads: CASSRQGQETQYF. CDR3 nucleotide sequence: TGTGCCAGCAGTCGACAGGGGCAAGAGACCCAGTACTTC.

This chain uses TRBV1 with TRBJ2-7; TRBD2, the D gene given by the table, was not confirmed from the DNA. TRBV1 is labeled a pseudogene. The CDR3 covers 19 residues. The CDR3 spells CTSLERRANYSSVNYEQYF. The CDR3 DNA sequence: TGCACCAGCCTAGAGAGACGTGCGAATTATTCCTCCGTAAACTACGAGCAGTACTTC.